This TCR beta chain was profiled in a study of blood T cell repertoires in COVID-19. The overall study: Sources were T cells, B-cell-depleted T cells, or PBMCs; the material itself was cDNA or gDNA.

In germline, CDR1 is MNHEY, CDR2 SVGEGT. V lost 5 bases to trimming and J lost 3 bases, with 20 bases between them. The CDR3 contains 16 residues. Sequenced by immunoSEQ multiplex PCR; TCRdb stores in-frame clones only, minus some. The data show 300,000 or so clones, around 86% seen once. This TCR came from a woman in her forties or fifties with acute or convalescent COVID-19. Specimen: peripheral blood. The J gene is TRBJ2-7, the V gene TRBV6-2 or TRBV6-3; the D gene is possibly TRBD1 (5 bases). For the CDR3, the DNA is TGTGCCAGCAGTCAGGGTCCCGGCGGCGAATTCTACGAGCAGTACTTC. Translated, it gives CASSQGPGGEFYEQYF.